The next 25 T cell receptor beta chains were all read from a single sample in a study of OX40 agonist ivuxolimab in advanced cancers. Produced via immunoSEQ multiplex PCR; TCRdb's table is partial and in-frame only. The repertoire holds 99,000 or so clones, with about 96% as singletons. The material was CD4+ or CD8+ T cells sorted from blood, obtained in a trial of the OX40 agonist ivuxolimab. The receptors come from an adult with an advanced solid tumor such as melanoma, head and neck, liver or kidney cancer.

The rearrangement uses TRBV5-6 and TRBJ2-5, with 9 bases matching TRBD2. The CDR3 is 14 residues long. Unmatched junction bases numbered 6, after V lost 6 bases and J lost 3 bases. Germline V gene lookup returns CDR1 SGHDT and CDR2 YYEEEE. The CDR3 region has the DNA TGTGCCAGCACCAGCATAGCGGGGGAAGAGACCCAGTACTTC. Translation gives CASTSIAGEETQYF.

This chain connects TRBV7-9 to TRBJ1-1, with D tentatively TRBD1 (6 bases). Germline V gene data show CDR1 as SEHNR and CDR2 as FQNEAQ (reference sequence). V lost 6 bases, J lost 1 base, and 18 bases lay in between. The CDR3 is made up of 16 amino acids. The CDR3 region has the DNA TGTGCCAGCAGTTTTACAGGGACCCCCACGAACACTGAAGCTTTCTTT. Its translation: CASSFTGTPTNTEAFF. Variable domain in full (rest from reference TRBV7-9 and TRBJ1-1): DTGVSQNPRHKITKRGQNVTFRCDPISEHNRLYWYRQTLGQGPEFLTYFQNEAQLEKSRLLSDRFSAERPKGSFSTLEIQRTEQGDSAMYLCASSFTGTPTNTEAFFGQGTRLTVV.

This chain links TRBV5-1 with TRBJ1-5, with 11 bases aligning to TRBD1. Trimming cost V 3 bases and J 7 bases; bases outside gene matches: 3. This CDR3 has 14 amino acids. CDR1 is SGHRS and CDR2 is YFSETQ in the germline V gene. The CDR3 DNA sequence: TGCGCCAGCAGCTCGGGACAGGGGGTCCAGCCCCAGCATTTT. As protein: CASSSGQGVQPQHF.

V and J are TRBV9 and TRBJ1-1; no definite D call. V shed 3 bases and J shed 4 bases, with 16 bases lying between them. The V gene's germline CDR1 is SGDLS and CDR2 YYNGEE. The CDR3 runs to 15 residues. The chain's CDR3 is CASSDGSGVGTEAFF. The CDR3 region has the DNA TGTGCCAGCAGCGACGGAAGCGGGGTCGGCACTGAAGCTTTCTTT.

This sequence joins TRBV7-2 and TRBJ2-7; TRBD1 matches at 10 bases. V was clipped by 4 bases and J by 6 bases; unmatched bases: 3. The CDR3 contains 13 residues. The V gene's germline CDR1 is SGHTA and CDR2 FQGNSA. For the CDR3, the DNA is TGTGCCAGCAGCTGGGACAGGGGCACCGAGCAGTACTTC. Amino acids: CASSWDRGTEQYF. Using reference TRBV7-2 and TRBJ2-7 for the parts outside the CDR3, the full variable domain is GAGVSQSPSNKVTEKGKDVELRCDPISGHTALYWYRQSLGQGLEFLIYFQGNSAPDKSGLPSDRFSAERTGGSVSTLTIQRTQQEDSAVYLCASSWDRGTEQYFGPGTRLTVT.

The V and J genes are TRBV5-4 and TRBJ2-1, with TRBD2 as a possible D gene (6 bases). CDR1 and CDR2 (germline): SGHNT, YYREEE (reference sequence). The ends were cut back, 4 bases at V and 3 bases at J, with 8 bases in the middle. The CDR3 is 13 residues long. DNA of the CDR3: TGTGCCAGCAGCCTTAGCGGCTACAATGAGCAGTTCTTC. The encoded protein is CASSLSGYNEQFF.

The rearrangement uses TRBV28 and TRBJ1-2; D unclear. V was shortened by 2 bases and J by 1 base, with 5 bases between the two germline ends. Germline CDR1 and CDR2: MDHEN and SYDVKM. The CDR3 is 13 residues long. Written as DNA, the CDR3 is TGTGCCAGCAGTTTAGACATTAACTATGGCTACACCTTC. Translated, it gives CASSLDINYGYTF.

The chain uses TRBV28 and TRBJ1-1; a possible D gene is TRBD1 (6 bases). Germline-derived CDR1 and CDR2 are MDHEN and SYDVKM. V lost 11 bases to trimming and J lost 1 base, with 14 bases between them. CDR3 length equals 13 residues. The CDR3 DNA sequence: TGTGCCTCGGGGGCGGGTGGGAACACTGAAGCTTTCTTT. This gives the protein CASGAGGNTEAFF.

This clone was seen only once. The chain uses TRBV19 and TRBJ1-1, with 7 bases matching TRBD1. Losses at the gene ends were 11 bases for V and 7 bases for J; bases not matched to a gene: 10. This CDR3 spans 12 amino acids. Per germline, CDR1 LNHDA and CDR2 SQIVND (reference sequence). The CDR3 DNA reads as TGTGCCTCATGGGAGGGGGCGAGTGAAGCTTTCTTT. Residues: CASWEGASEAFF.

The V gene is TRBV28, the J gene TRBJ1-1; possibly TRBD1 for D (6 bases). This CDR3 contains 14 residues. CDR1 is MDHEN and CDR2 is SYDVKM in the germline V gene. Trimming removed 6 bases at V and 6 bases at J, with 17 bases between. CDR3: CASRPGQKGAEAFF. Written as DNA, the CDR3 is TGTGCCAGCAGACCCGGACAGAAGGGTGCTGAAGCTTTCTTT. The whole variable domain, filled in from reference TRBV28 and TRBJ1-1, reads DVKVTQSSRYLVKRTGEKVFLECVQDMDHENMFWYRQDPGLGLRLIYFSYDVKMKEKGDIPEGYSVSREKKERFSLILESASTNQTSMYLCASRPGQKGAEAFFGQGTRLTVV.

The chain couples TRBV11-2 to TRBJ1-5, with no clear D. V lost 4 bases and J lost 5, with 12 bases in between. The CDR3 has 14 amino acids. Per the germline V gene, CDR1 is SGHAT and CDR2 is FQNNGV. The CDR3 loop reads CASSSGFGDQPQHF. CDR3 nucleotide sequence: TGTGCCAGCAGCTCGGGGTTTGGGGATCAGCCCCAGCATTTT.

The chain uses TRBV7-9 and TRBJ1-1; a possible D gene is TRBD1 (5 bases). There are 16 residues in the CDR3. Germline values: CDR1 SEHNR, CDR2 FQNEAQ (reference sequence). Between the trimmed V and J ends, which lost 8 bases and 1 base, there was a span of 20 bases. In DNA form, the CDR3 reads TGTGCCAGCCGGCAGTTAGAGACAGACAAGAACACTGAAGCTTTCTTT. Its protein product is CASRQLETDKNTEAFF.

DNA for the CDR3: TGCGCCAGCAGCCAAGAAGGGGGAGAAACCTACGAGCAGTACTTC. Translated: CASSQEGGETYEQYF. The chain couples TRBV4-3 to TRBJ2-7; TRBD1 is a possible D gene (6 bases). This CDR3 has 15 residues. Germline assignment: CDR1 LGHNA and CDR2 YSLEER. Trimming removed 0 bases at V and 2 bases at J, with 11 bases between.

The table lists this clone with a count of one. The rearrangement links TRBV27 to TRBJ2-7, with TRBD2 matching over 7 bases. The CDR3 contains 15 residues. V shed 7 bases and J 3 bases; nucleotides not matched to a gene: 12. The V gene's germline CDR1 is MNHEY and CDR2 SMNVEV (reference sequence). The CDR3 DNA follows: TGTGCCAGCACCCTCCGGGGTAGCGGGTTCTACGAGCAGTACTTC. This gives the protein CASTLRGSGFYEQYF.

This sequence joins TRBV4-3 and TRBJ2-2; 10 bases match TRBD2. V dropped 5 bases and J dropped 2; count of bases not matched to a gene: 8. CDR3 size: 17 residues. From germline, CDR1 is LGHNA and CDR2 YSLEER. The CDR3 sequence: CASSFRAGGPNTGELFF. The CDR3, as DNA: TGCGCCAGCAGCTTCCGAGCGGGAGGGCCAAACACCGGGGAGCTGTTTTTT.

The rearrangement links TRBV27 to TRBJ2-1; 10 nucleotides match TRBD2. Looked up from germline, CDR1 is MNHEY and CDR2 is SMNVEV (reference sequence). The CDR3 length is 14 residues. With V trimmed by 9 bases and J by 7 bases, 9 bases remained unmatched. CDR3 bases: TGTGCCAGTATAAGCGGGGGGGCATTGAATGAGCAGTTCTTC. Its protein is CASISGGALNEQFF.

The rearrangement links TRBV29-1 to TRBJ2-3; D assignment may be TRBD1 or TRBD2 (6 bases each). Trimming shortened V by 6 bases and J by 3 bases, and 16 bases separated the two germline ends. The CDR3 length is 14 residues. The V gene's germline CDR1 is SQVTM and CDR2 ANQGSEA. CDR3 DNA: TGCAGCGTATTGGGGGGCCTTGGTACAGATACGCAGTATTTT. Its protein is CSVLGGLGTDTQYF.

V is TRBV28 and J is TRBJ2-5; D gene unclear. CDR1 and CDR2 from the germline V gene are MDHEN and SYDVKM. Trimming stripped 7 bases from V and 2 bases from J, with 14 bases between. The CDR3 runs 14 residues. This CDR3 is CASTDTLTQETQYF. DNA for the CDR3: TGTGCCAGCACCGACACCCTGACACAAGAGACCCAGTACTTC.

The CDR3 nucleotides are TGTGCCAGCAGTCCACGAATGGCCAGCTCCTACGAGCAGTACTTC. Protein: CASSPRMASSYEQYF. The chain is built from TRBV27 and TRBJ2-7; D gene unclear. From germline, CDR1 is MNHEY and CDR2 SMNVEV (reference sequence). The CDR3 spans 15 residues. The germline V and J ends were trimmed by 5 bases and 0 bases, with 14 bases remaining between them.

The J gene is TRBJ2-1, the V gene TRBV25-1; TRBD2 matches at 11 bases. The trim removed 5 bases at V and 6 bases at J, leaving 15 bases unmatched. CDR3 length: 18 residues. The germline V gene encodes CDR1 MGHDK and CDR2 SYGVNS. The CDR3 sequence: CASSQCLAGGPLGNEQFF. In nucleotides, the CDR3 is TGTGCCAGCAGTCAATGTCTAGCGGGGGGCCCGTTGGGCAATGAGCAGTTCTTC.

The CDR3 here is CASSFPGQGIPEAFF. The CDR3 DNA reads as TGCGCCAGCAGCTTTCCGGGACAGGGGATACCTGAAGCTTTCTTT. The chain couples TRBV4-1 to TRBJ1-1; 10 nucleotides line up with TRBD1. V dropped 5 bases and J dropped 6; count of bases not matched to a gene: 9. The germline CDR1 and CDR2 sequences are MGHRA and YSYEKL. CDR3 size: 15 residues.

This chain connects TRBV7-9 to TRBJ2-7; 11 bases fit TRBD1. Germline CDR1 reads SEHNR; CDR2 reads FQNEAQ (reference sequence). This CDR3 comprises 15 residues. V lost 3 bases to trimming and J lost 2 bases; unmatched junction nucleotides: 3. Here the CDR3 DNA reads TGTGCCAGCAGCTTCCCGGGACAGGGGGCCTACGAGCAGTACTTC. Protein product: CASSFPGQGAYEQYF.

CDR3 sequence (DNA): TGTGCCAGCAGTGTGGGACTCTACAATGAGCAGTTCTTC. Encoded protein: CASSVGLYNEQFF. The rearrangement joins TRBV6-4 to TRBJ2-1; a weak D match, TRBD2 (6 bases). Germline V lookup: CDR1 MRHNA, CDR2 SNTAGT. With 4 bases removed from V and 3 bases from J, the gap between germline ends came to 7 bases. This CDR3 is built from 13 residues.

The chain uses TRBV28 and TRBJ2-1; 8 nucleotides align to TRBD1. The CDR3 covers 14 residues. Trimming at V came to 5 bases and at J to 5 bases, leaving 5 bases not matched to a gene. Germline V gene sequence: CDR1 MDHEN, CDR2 SYDVKM. Here the CDR3 reads CASSIPTGDNEQFF. The CDR3 region has the DNA TGTGCCAGCAGTATACCGACAGGGGACAATGAGCAGTTCTTC.

The chain links TRBV28 to TRBJ2-3; no firm D call. The ends were cut back, 5 bases at V and 3 bases at J, with 9 bases in the middle. The CDR3 is made up of 13 amino acids. The V gene's germline CDR1 is MDHEN and CDR2 SYDVKM. CDR3 in DNA: TGTGCCAGCAGTAGGGCCGGAACAGATACGCAGTATTTT. This encodes CASSRAGTDTQYF.